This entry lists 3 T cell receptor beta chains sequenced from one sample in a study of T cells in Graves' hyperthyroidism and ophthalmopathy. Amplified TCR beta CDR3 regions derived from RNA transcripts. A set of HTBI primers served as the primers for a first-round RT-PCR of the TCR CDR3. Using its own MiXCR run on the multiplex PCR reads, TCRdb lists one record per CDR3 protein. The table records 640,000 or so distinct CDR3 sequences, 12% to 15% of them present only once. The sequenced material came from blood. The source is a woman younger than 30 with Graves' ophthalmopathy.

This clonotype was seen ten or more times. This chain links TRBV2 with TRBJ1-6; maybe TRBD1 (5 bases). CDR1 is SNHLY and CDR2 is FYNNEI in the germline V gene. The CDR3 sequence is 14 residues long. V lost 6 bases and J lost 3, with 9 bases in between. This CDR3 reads CASSETVYNSPLHF. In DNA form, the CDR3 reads TGTGCCAGCAGCGAGACAGTCTATAATTCACCCCTCCACTTT.

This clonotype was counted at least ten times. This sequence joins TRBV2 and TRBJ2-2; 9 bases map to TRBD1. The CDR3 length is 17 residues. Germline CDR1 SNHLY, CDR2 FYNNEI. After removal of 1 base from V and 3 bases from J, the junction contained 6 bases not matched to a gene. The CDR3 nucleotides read TGTGCCAGCAGTGAAGGGGCAACAGGGGGCGACACCGGGGAGCTGTTTTTT. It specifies CASSEGATGGDTGELFF.

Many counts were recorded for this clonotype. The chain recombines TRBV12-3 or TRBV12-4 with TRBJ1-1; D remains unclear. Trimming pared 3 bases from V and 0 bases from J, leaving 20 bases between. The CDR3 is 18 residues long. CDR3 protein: CASSFFGLGGPMNTEAFF. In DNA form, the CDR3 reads TGTGCCAGCAGTTTCTTTGGGTTGGGAGGGCCCATGAACACTGAAGCTTTCTTT.